These 4 T cell receptor beta chains originate from one sample sequenced in a study of persistence of HIV-infected CD4 T cells (dated by TCRdb to 2020 to 2021). The immunoSEQ hsTCRB assay version 4, run in survey mode, was used to sequence TCRbeta repertoires from genomic DNA. Sourced from immuneACCESS, this table was stored by TCRdb with only in-frame sequences that have V and J called. A share of the clones is absent; for the studies checked, an unresolved V gene accounts for under half, and the remainder has no known explanation. The sample has just under 65,000 clones on record, approximately 75% of them singletons. Around 1.7% of the sample is held by the ten biggest clonotypes. No cognate antigen is known for these TCRs. The label giving this sample's treatment or condition can be read as: suppressive antiretroviral therapy. A pool of overlapping HIV-1 Gag 15-mer peptides, at roughly 1 ug per peptide per mL, was used to stimulate the cells. Memory CD4+ T cells that did not respond, being CD40L-negative, CD69-negative and CD45RO-high, were sorted as memory populations depleted of antigen-responding cells.

The source material was CD4+ T cells sorted from PBMCs after approximately 19-hour stimulation, sampled from a patient who received antiretroviral therapy. The label giving this sample's cell subset or site can be read as: CD40L-CD69- CD45RO-high memory CD4 T cells not responding to Gag peptides. All receptors derive from an adult man with HIV who was CMV-seropositive.

This clone was seen just once. The V and J genes are TRBV7-2 and TRBJ2-1; D might be TRBD2 (7 bases). Germline CDR1 and CDR2: SGHTA and FQGNSA. This CDR3 is built from 14 residues. Deletions cut 4 bases from V and 7 bases from J, with 14 bases between. The CDR3 sequence: CASSSSGTINEQFF. The CDR3 DNA reads TGTGCCAGCAGCTCGAGCGGGACAATAAATGAGCAGTTCTTC.

This chain joins TRBV7-8 and TRBJ2-6, with D possibly TRBD1 on 5 matching bases. Trimming left V 5 bases short and J 12 bases short, with 11 bases between. CDR1 and CDR2 (germline): SGHVS, FQNEAQ. The CDR3 has 12 residues. In DNA, the CDR3 is TGTGCCAGCAGCAAGGGGCTGAGCGTCCTGACTTTC. This encodes CASSKGLSVLTF.

This chain uses TRBV5-4 with TRBJ1-4, with D possibly being TRBD1 (5 bases). The germline V gene encodes CDR1 SGHNT and CDR2 YYREEE (reference sequence). There are 16 residues in the CDR3. The V end was cut by 6 bases, the J end by 1 base, with 16 bases between. DNA of the CDR3: TGTGCCAGCATGGAGGGGACGGGTGGAACTAATGAAAAACTGTTTTTT. Translation gives CASMEGTGGTNEKLFF.

The rearrangement uses TRBV9 and TRBJ1-6; tentatively, D is TRBD1 (6 bases). This CDR3 region has 15 residues. Germline loops: CDR1 SGDLS, CDR2 YYNGEE. V shed 3 bases and J shed 5 bases, with 12 bases lying between them. The CDR3 nucleotides are TGTGCCAGCAGCGCAGGGACACTAGATAATTCACCCCTCCACTTT. Protein: CASSAGTLDNSPLHF.